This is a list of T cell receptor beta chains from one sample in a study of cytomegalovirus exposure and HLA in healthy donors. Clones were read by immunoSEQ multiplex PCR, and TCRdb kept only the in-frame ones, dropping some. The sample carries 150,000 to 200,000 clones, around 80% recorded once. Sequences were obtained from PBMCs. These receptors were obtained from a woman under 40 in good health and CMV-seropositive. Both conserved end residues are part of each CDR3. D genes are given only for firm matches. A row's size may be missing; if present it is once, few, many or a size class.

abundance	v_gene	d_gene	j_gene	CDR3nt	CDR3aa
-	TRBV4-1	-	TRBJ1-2	TGCGCCAGCAGCCAAGATATGACAGGACGTTATGGCTACACCTTC	CASSQDMTGRYGYTF
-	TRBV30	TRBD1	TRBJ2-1	TGTGCCTGGAGTCCCCGACAGGGGGCGTTGAGTGAGCAGTTCTTC	CAWSPRQGALSEQFF
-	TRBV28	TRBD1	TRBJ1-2	TGTGCCAGCAGTAGGGGACAGGGAAGGGATGGCTACACCTTC	CASSRGQGRDGYTF
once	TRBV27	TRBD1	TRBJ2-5	TGTGCCAGCAGTCCGTCGGAGGACAGGGATGAGACCCAGTACTTC	CASSPSEDRDETQYF
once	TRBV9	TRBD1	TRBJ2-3	TGTGCCAGCAGCGTGGCCGGGACAGGGACTACTTCAGATACGCAGTATTTT	CASSVAGTGTTSDTQYF
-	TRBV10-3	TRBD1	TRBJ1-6	TGTGCCATCAGACTCCGGGACAGCCATAATTCACCCCTCCACTTT	CAIRLRDSHNSPLHF
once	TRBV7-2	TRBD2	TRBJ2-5	TGTGCCAGCAGTTACCAAAGCGGGGGGGCTGGGGAGACCCAGTACTTC	CASSYQSGGAGETQYF
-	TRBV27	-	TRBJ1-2	TGTGCCAGCTCCATGCTGGGGAGGGAGCAGGAGACTAACTATGGCTACACCTTC	CASSMLGREQETNYGYTF
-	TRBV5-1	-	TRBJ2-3	TGCGCCAGCAGCTTGGCCGGCAGCGTGGTGGGTACAGATACGCAGTATTTT	CASSLAGSVVGTDTQYF
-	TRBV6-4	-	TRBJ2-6	TGTGCCAGCAAGGGGTCTGGGGCCAACGGCCTGACTTTC	CASKGSGANGLTF
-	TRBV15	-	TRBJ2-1	TGTGCCACCAGCAGAGATATAGGCAGGGGCAATGAGCAGTTCTTC	CATSRDIGRGNEQFF
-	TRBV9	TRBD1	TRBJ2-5	TGTGCCAGCATCTCACAGGGGCACCAAGAGACCCAGTACTTC	CASISQGHQETQYF
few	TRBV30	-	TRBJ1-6	TGTGCCTGTAGTTATTATAATTCACCCCTCCACTTT	CACSYYNSPLHF
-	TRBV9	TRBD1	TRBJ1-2	TGTGCCAGCAGCGCCTTGACAGGGTTCGGCTACACCTTC	CASSALTGFGYTF
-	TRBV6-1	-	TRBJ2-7	TGTGCCAGCAGTGAGGGTAGACAGATCTACGAGCAGTACTTC	CASSEGRQIYEQYF
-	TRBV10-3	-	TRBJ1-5	TGTGCCATCAGTGAGTTCGAGAGGAATCAGCCCCAGCATTTT	CAISEFERNQPQHF
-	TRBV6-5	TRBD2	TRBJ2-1	TGTGCCAGCAGTTACGTTTTGACTAGCGGGGACAATGAGCAGTTCTTC	CASSYVLTSGDNEQFF
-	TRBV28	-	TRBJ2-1	TGTGCCAGCAGCCTCCCCGACATCTCCTACAATGAGCAGTTCTTC	CASSLPDISYNEQFF
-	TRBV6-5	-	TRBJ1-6	TGTGCCAGCCTTAAAGGGGCAAATTCACCCCTCCACTTT	CASLKGANSPLHF
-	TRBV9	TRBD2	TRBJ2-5	TGTGCCAGCAGCGTAGAAGCGGGGGGGCTAGAGACCCAGTACTTC	CASSVEAGGLETQYF
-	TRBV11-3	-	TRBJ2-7	TGTGCCAGCAGCGGCCGACGACAAGACTACGAGCAGTACTTC	CASSGRRQDYEQYF
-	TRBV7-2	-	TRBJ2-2	TGTGCCAGCAGCCCTACTTCGACCGGGGAGCTGTTTTTT	CASSPTSTGELFF
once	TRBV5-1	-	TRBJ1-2	TGCGCCAGCAGCTTTGACAGGAATGGCTACACCTTC	CASSFDRNGYTF
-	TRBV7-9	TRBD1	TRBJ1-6	TGTGCCGCACAGGGGGAGAATTCACCCCTCCACTTT	CAAQGENSPLHF
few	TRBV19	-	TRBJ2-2	TGTGCCAGCAACTTCCTCACCGGGGAGCTGTTTTTT	CASNFLTGELFF
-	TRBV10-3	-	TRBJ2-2	TGTGCCATCAGTGATTTCGACTCGTCGAACACCGGGGAGCTGTTTTTT	CAISDFDSSNTGELFF
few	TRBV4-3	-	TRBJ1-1	TGCGCCAGCAGCCAAGGTGGCGGGGTTACGAACACTGAAGCTTTCTTT	CASSQGGGVTNTEAFF
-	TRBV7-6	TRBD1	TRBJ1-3	TGTGCCAGCAGCCCGCAGAGGACAGGGGTTAACTCTGGAAACACCATATATTTT	CASSPQRTGVNSGNTIYF
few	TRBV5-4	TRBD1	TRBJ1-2	TGTGCCAGCAGCCCGGAGACAGGGACATATGGCTACACCTTC	CASSPETGTYGYTF
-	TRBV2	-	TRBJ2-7	TGTGCCAGCAGTGATGGATCGGGGTACGAGCAGTACTTC	CASSDGSGYEQYF
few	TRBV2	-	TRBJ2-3	TGTGCCAGCAGTGAGGGCCCTCACGCAGATACGCAGTATTTT	CASSEGPHADTQYF
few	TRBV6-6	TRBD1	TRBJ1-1	TGTGCCAGCAGTTACTACCAGGGGGACACTGAAGCTTTCTTT	CASSYYQGDTEAFF
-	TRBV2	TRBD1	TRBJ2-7	TGTGCCAGCAGGCAACTCCGGGACAGGGCTAACGAGCAGTACTTC	CASRQLRDRANEQYF
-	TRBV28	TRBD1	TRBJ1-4	TGTGCCAGCAGTAAGGGACAGATGGGGGAAAAACTGTTTTTT	CASSKGQMGEKLFF